Listed below are T cell receptor beta chains from one sample, sequenced in a study of cytomegalovirus exposure and HLA in healthy donors. Method: immunoSEQ multiplex PCR; TCRdb's copy keeps in-frame clones and lacks some. Counted here are approximately 220,000 clones, about 90% occurring once; the ten biggest clones make up 1% to 1.2%. Sample: PBMCs. The receptors stem from a woman aged 18-29 years in good health and CMV-seronegative. Each CDR3 is given with its conserved first and last residue. The D gene is left open where the match is weak.

D,V,J,CDR3,DNA
-,TRBV30,TRBJ1-1,CAWSAGDFTEAFF,TGTGCCTGGAGTGCGGGGGACTTTACTGAAGCTTTCTTT
TRBD1,TRBV7-9,TRBJ2-7,CASSPPDRESYEQYF,TGTGCCAGCAGCCCCCCGGACAGGGAATCCTACGAGCAGTACTTC
TRBD1,TRBV6-5,TRBJ1-3,CASRVTGTEYF,TGTGCCAGCAGGGTTACCGGGACAGAATATTTT
-,TRBV5-1,TRBJ1-5,CASSLQGGGQPQHF,TGCGCCAGCAGCCTTCAGGGCGGGGGTCAGCCCCAGCATTTT
TRBD2,TRBV5-1,TRBJ2-7,CASSSGTSVGYEQYF,TGCGCCAGCAGCTCAGGGACTAGCGTTGGCTACGAGCAGTACTTC
-,TRBV20-1,TRBJ2-1,CSATVNEQFF,TGCAGTGCTACTGTCAATGAGCAGTTCTTC
TRBD2,TRBV27,TRBJ2-3,CASSFLIAGGPSTDTQYF,TGTGCCAGCAGTTTTCTCATAGCGGGAGGGCCTAGCACAGATACGCAGTATTTT
TRBD2,TRBV2,TRBJ2-3,CASSETSGIADTQYF,TGTGCCAGCAGTGAAACTAGCGGGATTGCAGATACGCAGTATTTT
TRBD1,TRBV5-1,TRBJ1-1,CASTPTGGSFMNTEAFF,TGCGCCAGCACCCCGACAGGGGGCTCTTTTATGAACACTGAAGCTTTCTTT
TRBD1,TRBV5-8,TRBJ2-3,CASSLETGGTDTQYF,TGTGCCAGCAGCTTGGAAACAGGGGGCACAGATACGCAGTATTTT
-,TRBV21-1,TRBJ2-1,CASSRPEHNEQFF,TGTGCCAGCAGCAGGCCAGAACACAATGAGCAGTTCTTC
-,TRBV29-1,TRBJ2-3,CSVPDPGSDTQYF,TGCAGCGTTCCCGACCCAGGCAGTGATACGCAGTATTTT
-,TRBV7-9,TRBJ2-2,CASSLFPDTGELFF,TGTGCCAGCAGCTTGTTCCCGGACACCGGGGAGCTGTTTTTT
-,TRBV6-5,TRBJ2-2,CATSPSEGELFF,TGTGCCACGAGCCCCTCTGAAGGGGAGCTGTTTTTT
-,TRBV15,TRBJ2-7,CATSTGDSYEQYF,TGTGCCACCAGCACCGGAGACTCCTACGAGCAGTACTTC
TRBD2,TRBV28,TRBJ2-1,CASSFRQLAGAKGHEQFF,TGTGCCAGCAGTTTCCGCCAACTAGCGGGAGCCAAAGGCCATGAGCAGTTCTTC
-,TRBV7-3,TRBJ2-3,CASSLSPGPSTDTQYF,TGTGCCAGCAGCTTAAGTCCAGGGCCTAGCACAGATACGCAGTATTTT
-,TRBV7-9,TRBJ1-2,CASSTSGDTGYGYTF,TGTGCCAGCAGCACCTCAGGGGATACCGGCTATGGCTACACCTTC
-,TRBV29-1,TRBJ1-1,CSVEQGGMNTEAFF,TGCAGCGTTGAACAGGGAGGGATGAACACTGAAGCTTTCTTT
-,TRBV7-3,TRBJ2-1,CASSLKRANEQFF,TGTGCCAGCAGCTTAAAGCGAGCAAATGAGCAGTTCTTC
-,TRBV4-2,TRBJ2-3,CASSQVSSTDTQYF,TGTGCCAGCAGCCAAGTTTCCTCCACAGATACGCAGTATTTT
TRBD1,TRBV28,TRBJ2-7,CASSLDPGTGKDKQYF,TGTGCCAGCAGTCTCGACCCCGGGACAGGGAAAGATAAGCAGTACTTC
-,TRBV15,TRBJ1-2,CATSRVEGSYGYTF,TGTGCCACCAGCAGAGTGGAGGGGAGCTATGGCTACACCTTC
TRBD1,TRBV19,TRBJ1-2,CASRAGQGDSYGYTF,TGTGCCAGTAGGGCCGGACAGGGGGATAGCTATGGCTACACCTTC
-,TRBV5-4,TRBJ1-1,CASSSQGGNTEAFF,TGTGCCAGCAGCTCCCAAGGGGGGAACACTGAAGCTTTCTTT
-,TRBV2,TRBJ1-1,CASSRPGTLNTEAFF,TGTGCCAGCAGCCGGCCCGGGACACTGAACACTGAAGCTTTCTTT
TRBD2,TRBV19,TRBJ2-1,CASSSGTRSPNEQFF,TGTGCCAGTAGTTCAGGGACTAGGAGCCCCAATGAGCAGTTCTTC
-,TRBV13,TRBJ1-1,CASSLGAGAMNTEAFF,TGTGCCAGCAGCTTAGGGGCAGGGGCTATGAACACTGAAGCTTTCTTT
TRBD1,TRBV6-5,TRBJ1-1,CASSYSQGYTEAFF,TGTGCCAGCAGTTACTCACAGGGGTACACTGAAGCTTTCTTT
-,TRBV5-1,TRBJ1-2,CASSLEQGNYGYTF,TGCGCCAGCAGCTTGGAACAGGGTAACTATGGCTACACCTTC
TRBD2,TRBV6-1,TRBJ2-3,CASGDLAGAKGTQYF,TGTGCCAGCGGCGACCTAGCGGGAGCTAAGGGTACGCAGTATTTT
TRBD2,TRBV6-1,TRBJ2-3,CACGAGTLGTDTQYF,TGTGCCTGCGGAGCGGGAACGTTGGGCACAGATACGCAGTATTTT
-,TRBV6-1,TRBJ1-2,CASSEGVLSIYGYTF,TGTGCCAGCAGTGAGGGCGTACTTTCTATCTATGGCTACACCTTC
-,TRBV27,TRBJ2-7,CASSLRRDGSEQYF,TGTGCCAGCAGTTTACGCCGGGATGGTAGCGAGCAGTACTTC
-,TRBV5-4,TRBJ2-7,CASSRVGLPTEQYF,TGTGCCAGCAGCCGCGTCGGACTCCCCACCGAGCAGTACTTC
TRBD1,TRBV19,TRBJ2-6,CASSVQGQGGSGANVLTF,TGTGCCAGTAGTGTACAGGGACAGGGGGGGTCTGGGGCCAACGTCCTGACTTTC
TRBD2,TRBV10-3,TRBJ2-1,CAIRFEREGYNEQFF,TGTGCCATCAGGTTTGAGCGGGAGGGTTACAATGAGCAGTTCTTC